The table lists the clone carrying this TCR beta chain with a count of one. The sample belongs to a study of blood T cell repertoires in COVID-19. Measured with immunoSEQ multiplex PCR; TCRdb has only the in-frame clones, and not every one. This table holds approximately 90,000 clones, about 91% found once. The TCR originated in a man in his sixties with acute or convalescent COVID-19. The sequenced material came from peripheral blood.

CDR3 residues: CASSHRDRVGVDTEAFF. CDR3 sequence (DNA): TGCGCCAGCAGCCACCGGGACAGGGTAGGAGTGGACACTGAAGCTTTCTTT. V is TRBV4-1 and J is TRBJ1-1; 9 bases align to TRBD1. The J segment lost 3 bases and the V segment lost 3 bases, leaving 11 bases of the junction unmatched. Germline lookup yields CDR1 MGHRA and CDR2 YSYEKL. The CDR3 totals 17 residues.